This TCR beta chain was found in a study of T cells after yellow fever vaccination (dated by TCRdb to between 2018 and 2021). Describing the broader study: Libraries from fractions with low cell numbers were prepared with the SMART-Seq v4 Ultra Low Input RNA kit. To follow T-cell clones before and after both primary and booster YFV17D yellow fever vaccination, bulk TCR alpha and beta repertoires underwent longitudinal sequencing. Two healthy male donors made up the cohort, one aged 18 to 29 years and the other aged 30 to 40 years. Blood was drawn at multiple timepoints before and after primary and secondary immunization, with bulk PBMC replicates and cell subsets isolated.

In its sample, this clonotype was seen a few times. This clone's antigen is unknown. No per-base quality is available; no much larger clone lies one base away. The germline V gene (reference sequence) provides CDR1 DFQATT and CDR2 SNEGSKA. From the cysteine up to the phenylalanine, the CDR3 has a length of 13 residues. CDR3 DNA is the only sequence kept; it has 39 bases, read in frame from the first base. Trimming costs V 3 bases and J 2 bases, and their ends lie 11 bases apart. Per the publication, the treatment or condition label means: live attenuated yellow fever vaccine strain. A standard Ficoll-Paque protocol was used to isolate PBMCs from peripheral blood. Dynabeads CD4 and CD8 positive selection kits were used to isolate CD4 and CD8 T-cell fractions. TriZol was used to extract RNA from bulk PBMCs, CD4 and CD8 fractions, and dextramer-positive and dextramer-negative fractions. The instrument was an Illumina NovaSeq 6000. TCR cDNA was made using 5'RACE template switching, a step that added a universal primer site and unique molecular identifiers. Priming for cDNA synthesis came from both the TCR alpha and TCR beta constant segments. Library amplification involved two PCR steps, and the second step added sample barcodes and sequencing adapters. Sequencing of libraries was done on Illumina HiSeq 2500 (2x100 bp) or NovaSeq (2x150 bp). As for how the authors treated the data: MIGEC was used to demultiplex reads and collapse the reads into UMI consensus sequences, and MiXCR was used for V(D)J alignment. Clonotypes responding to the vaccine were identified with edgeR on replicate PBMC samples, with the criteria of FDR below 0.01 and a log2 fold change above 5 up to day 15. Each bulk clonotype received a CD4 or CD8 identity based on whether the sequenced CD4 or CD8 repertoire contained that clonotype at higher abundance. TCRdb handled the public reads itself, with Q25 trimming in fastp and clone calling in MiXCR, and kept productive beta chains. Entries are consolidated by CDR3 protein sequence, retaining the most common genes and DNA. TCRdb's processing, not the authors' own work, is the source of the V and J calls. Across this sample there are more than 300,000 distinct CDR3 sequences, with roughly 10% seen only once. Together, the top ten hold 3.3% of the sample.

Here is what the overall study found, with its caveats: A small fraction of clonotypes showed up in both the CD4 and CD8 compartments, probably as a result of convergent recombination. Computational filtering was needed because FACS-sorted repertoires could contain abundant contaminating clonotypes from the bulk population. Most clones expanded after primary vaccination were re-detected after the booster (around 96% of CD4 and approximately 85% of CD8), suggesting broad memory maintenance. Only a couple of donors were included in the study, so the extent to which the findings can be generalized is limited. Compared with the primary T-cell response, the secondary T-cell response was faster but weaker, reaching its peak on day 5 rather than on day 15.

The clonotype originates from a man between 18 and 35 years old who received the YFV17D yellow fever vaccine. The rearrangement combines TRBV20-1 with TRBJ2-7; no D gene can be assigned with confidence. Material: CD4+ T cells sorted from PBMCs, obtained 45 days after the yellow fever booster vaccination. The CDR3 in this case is CSASFPLAYEQYF. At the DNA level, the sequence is TGCAGTGCTAGTTTCCCGCTGGCCTACGAGCAGTACTTC.